A selection of T cell receptor beta chains follows, all from one sample in a study of blood T cells in healthy people across ages. TCRdb itself ran the 5' RACE reads through MiXCR, one entry per CDR3 protein. The sample comprises around 780,000 distinct CDR3 sequences, more than 25% of which are singletons, and 3% rests with the top ten. The same data also contributed to another study, on T cells of mothers and their children.

The sample consisted of blood. These receptors all come from a boy under 18 in good health. The CDR3 runs from the conserved cysteine through the conserved F or W. The D gene is left open where the match is weak. The size field is filled for only some rows; it gives once, few, many or a size class.

D,J,V,size,CDR3,DNA
NA,TRBJ1-4,TRBV7-9,NA,CASSPPQGRVNERLFF,TGTGCCAGCAGCCCGCCTCAGGGACGGGTGAATGAAAGACTGTTTTTT
NA,TRBJ1-3,TRBV13,few,CASSPRTAGNTIYF,TGTGCCAGCAGCCCTCGGACAGCTGGAAACACCATATATTTT
NA,TRBJ1-1,TRBV7-9,NA,CASTPPSFYTEAFF,TGTGCCAGCACCCCGCCCAGCTTCTACACTGAAGCTTTCTTT
NA,TRBJ1-5,TRBV20-1,few,CSARVLGQPQHF,TGCAGTGCTAGGGTATTAGGACAGCCCCAGCATTTT
NA,TRBJ1-3,TRBV3-1,few,CASSQALSGDTIYF,TGTGCCAGCAGCCAAGCACTATCTGGAGACACCATATATTTT
TRBD2,TRBJ2-1,TRBV15,NA,CATSREGGRGYNEQFF,TGTGCCACCAGCCGGGAGGGGGGAAGAGGCTACAATGAGCAGTTCTTC
NA,TRBJ2-7,TRBV23-1,few,CASSQSVVRCQRRHDEQYF,TGCGCCAGCAGTCAATCCGTTGTTAGATGCCAGCGGAGACACGACGAGCAGTACTTC
NA,TRBJ1-3,TRBV6-1,NA,CASSRTVGAGGNTIYF,TGTGCCAGCAGCCGAACCGTGGGGGCGGGAGGAAACACCATATATTTT
TRBD1,TRBJ2-7,TRBV6-1,NA,CASTGQGSEQYF,TGTGCCAGCACCGGACAGGGCTCCGAACAGTACTTC
TRBD1,TRBJ1-5,TRBV9,few,CASSAGDRVNMPQHF,TGTGCCAGCAGCGCAGGGGACAGGGTAAATATGCCCCAGCATTTT
TRBD2,TRBJ2-6,TRBV6-1,few,CASREQRGGLGGANVLTF,TGTGCCAGCAGGGAACAGCGGGGGGGCCTCGGTGGGGCCAACGTCCTGACTTTC
NA,TRBJ2-5,TRBV5-4,NA,CASSFYSKRTQYF,TGTGCCAGCAGCTTTTACTCCAAGAGGACCCAGTACTTC
TRBD1,TRBJ1-1,TRBV12-3/TRBV12-4,NA,CASSFRQGDTEAFF,TGTGCCAGCAGTTTTAGGCAGGGGGACACTGAAGCTTTCTTT
NA,TRBJ2-3,TRBV12-3/TRBV12-4,NA,CASSLRATTDTQYF,TGTGCCAGCAGCCTGCGAGCCACCACAGATACGCAGTATTTT
NA,TRBJ2-1,TRBV20-1,few,CSARGHLSSYNEQFF,TGCAGTGCTCGCGGACACCTCAGCTCCTACAATGAGCAGTTCTTC
TRBD1,TRBJ2-4,TRBV6-5,NA,CASSYSGQKNIQYF,TGTGCCAGCAGTTACTCGGGACAGAAAAACATTCAGTACTTC
NA,TRBJ2-1,TRBV12-3/TRBV12-4,few,CASRTVGSYNEQFF,TGTGCCAGCAGGACTGTGGGCTCCTACAATGAGCAGTTCTTC
NA,TRBJ2-7,TRBV4-1,few,CASSQVRGLSYEQYF,TGCGCCAGCAGCCAAGTACGGGGACTCTCCTACGAGCAGTACTTC
NA,TRBJ2-7,TRBV20-1,few,CSARDFSRPSIFYEQYF,TGCAGTGCTAGAGATTTTAGCCGGCCCTCCATATTCTACGAGCAGTACTTC
TRBD2,TRBJ2-5,TRBV2,few,CASSEVGRGGQETQYF,TGTGCCAGCAGTGAAGTGGGTCGGGGGGGCCAAGAGACCCAGTACTTC
NA,TRBJ1-2,TRBV20-1,few,CSAREAGPNYGYTF,TGCAGTGCTAGAGAGGCAGGACCCAACTATGGCTACACCTTC
NA,TRBJ2-5,TRBV9,few,CASSAATGRMETQYF,TGTGCCAGCAGCGCTGCGACAGGGAGGATGGAGACCCAGTACTTC
NA,TRBJ2-6,TRBV11-1,NA,CASSRQPGLSGANVLTF,TGTGCCAGCAGCCGACAGCCTGGTTTGTCTGGGGCCAACGTCCTGACTTTC
NA,TRBJ1-2,TRBV3-1,NA,CASSQELVGYTF,TGTGCCAGCAGCCAAGAATTAGTAGGCTACACCTTC
NA,TRBJ2-2,TRBV6-2/TRBV6-3,NA,CASSYGQRDTGELFF,TGTGCCAGCAGTTACGGGCAGAGAGACACCGGGGAGCTGTTTTTT
NA,TRBJ1-6,TRBV19,NA,CASSITRGTNSPLHF,TGTGCCAGTAGTATAACCAGGGGTACTAATTCACCCCTCCACTTT
NA,TRBJ2-1,TRBV7-9,NA,CASSFGTAGNEQFF,TGTGCCAGCAGCTTTGGAACCGCGGGGAATGAGCAGTTCTTC
TRBD1,TRBJ2-7,TRBV6-1,NA,CASSEPGQERYEQYF,TGTGCCAGCAGTGAGCCGGGACAGGAGAGATACGAGCAGTACTTC
NA,TRBJ1-5,TRBV6-5,NA,CASSYARNQPQHF,TGTGCCAGCAGCTACGCCCGGAATCAGCCCCAGCATTTT
NA,TRBJ2-3,TRBV28,NA,CASRQILPGGTDTQYF,TGTGCCAGCAGGCAGATCTTACCGGGGGGCACAGATACGCAGTATTTT
TRBD1,TRBJ1-2,TRBV6-2/TRBV6-3,NA,CASRTGNEANYGYTF,TGTGCCAGCCGGACAGGGAACGAAGCTAACTATGGCTACACCTTC
NA,TRBJ1-1,TRBV6-5,NA,CASSSPPGATFF,TGTGCCAGCAGTTCCCCGCCCGGGGCAACTTTCTTT
NA,TRBJ2-5,TRBV7-9,few,CASSSFRQVLQETQYF,TGTGCCAGCAGCTCCTTTCGACAGGTGCTTCAAGAGACCCAGTACTTC
NA,TRBJ2-5,TRBV20-1,NA,CSAVRTPNQETQYF,TGCAGTGCGGTGCGGACACCGAACCAAGAGACCCAGTACTTC
NA,TRBJ1-1,TRBV5-6,NA,CASSLWGTHEAFF,TGTGCCAGCAGCTTGTGGGGAACCCATGAAGCTTTCTTT
NA,TRBJ1-5,TRBV29-1,NA,CSAREGTGQPQHF,TGCAGCGCTAGGGAGGGGACGGGACAGCCCCAGCATTTT
NA,TRBJ2-3,TRBV29-1,NA,CSVDVTSTDTQYF,TGCAGCGTTGACGTTACTAGCACAGATACGCAGTATTTT
TRBD2,TRBJ2-5,TRBV4-1,NA,CASSPLISGAGGAQYF,TGCGCCAGCAGCCCCCTGATTAGCGGGGCGGGAGGGGCCCAGTACTTC
NA,TRBJ2-3,TRBV20-1,NA,CSASGRASTDTQYF,TGCAGTGCTAGCGGGCGAGCTAGCACAGATACGCAGTATTTT
TRBD1,TRBJ1-1,TRBV5-1,NA,CASSSGQGQTEAFF,TGCGCCAGCAGCTCGGGACAGGGTCAGACTGAAGCTTTCTTT
NA,TRBJ1-4,TRBV6-1,few,CASRGTGNEKLFF,TGTGCCAGCAGGGGGACGGGTAATGAAAAACTGTTTTTT
NA,TRBJ2-1,TRBV29-1,NA,CSGVIGYSYNEQFF,TGCAGCGGTGTTATCGGATACTCCTACAATGAGCAGTTCTTC
NA,TRBJ2-5,TRBV11-2,few,CASSPHRVRGAQETQYF,TGTGCCAGCAGCCCCCATAGGGTCAGGGGGGCACAAGAGACCCAGTACTTC
NA,TRBJ2-3,TRBV20-1,NA,CSARGGDRSFDTQYF,TGCAGTGCTAGAGGAGGGGACCGCTCATTTGATACGCAGTATTTT
NA,TRBJ1-2,TRBV10-3,few,CAISEQSGQNYGYTF,TGTGCCATCAGTGAGCAGAGTGGGCAGAACTATGGCTACACCTTC
TRBD1,TRBJ2-6,TRBV19,NA,CATVAAQGAGANVLTF,TGTGCCACCGTTGCCGCTCAGGGGGCTGGGGCCAACGTCCTGACTTTC
NA,TRBJ2-7,TRBV5-1,NA,CASSFNNYEQYF,TGCGCCAGCAGCTTCAATAACTACGAGCAGTACTTC
NA,TRBJ1-3,TRBV29-1,NA,CSVEQGNTIYF,TGCAGCGTTGAGCAAGGAAACACCATATATTTT
TRBD1,TRBJ2-3,TRBV12-3/TRBV12-4,few,CASRQTGIHTDTQYF,TGTGCCAGCAGACAGACAGGGATTCACACAGATACGCAGTATTTT
NA,TRBJ2-7,TRBV3-1,NA,CASSQDFTYTYEQYF,TGTGCCAGCAGCCAAGATTTTACCTATACCTACGAGCAGTACTTC
NA,TRBJ1-2,TRBV12-3/TRBV12-4,NA,CASSPLDQDGYTF,TGTGCCAGCAGCCCCCTAGACCAGGATGGCTACACCTTC
TRBD1,TRBJ2-4,TRBV12-3/TRBV12-4,NA,CASSSQDRVNIQYF,TGTGCCAGCAGTTCCCAGGACAGGGTGAACATTCAGTACTTC
TRBD1,TRBJ2-5,TRBV28,few,CASSQASGGQETQYF,TGTGCCAGCAGTCAGGCGTCAGGGGGCCAAGAGACCCAGTACTTC
TRBD2,TRBJ2-5,TRBV12-3/TRBV12-4,few,CASSLGLAGGIQETQYF,TGTGCCAGCAGTTTAGGACTAGCGGGGGGGATTCAAGAGACCCAGTACTTC
NA,TRBJ2-1,TRBV6-1,NA,CASSDRDWYEQFF,TGTGCCAGCAGTGACCGAGATTGGTATGAGCAGTTCTTC
TRBD2,TRBJ2-4,TRBV7-8,few,CASSWGGLSVRDIQYF,TGTGCCAGCAGCTGGGGGGGACTATCTGTACGGGACATTCAGTACTTC
NA,TRBJ2-5,TRBV5-1,few,CASSLTLQEAQYF,TGCGCCAGCAGCTTGACCCTACAAGAGGCCCAGTACTTC